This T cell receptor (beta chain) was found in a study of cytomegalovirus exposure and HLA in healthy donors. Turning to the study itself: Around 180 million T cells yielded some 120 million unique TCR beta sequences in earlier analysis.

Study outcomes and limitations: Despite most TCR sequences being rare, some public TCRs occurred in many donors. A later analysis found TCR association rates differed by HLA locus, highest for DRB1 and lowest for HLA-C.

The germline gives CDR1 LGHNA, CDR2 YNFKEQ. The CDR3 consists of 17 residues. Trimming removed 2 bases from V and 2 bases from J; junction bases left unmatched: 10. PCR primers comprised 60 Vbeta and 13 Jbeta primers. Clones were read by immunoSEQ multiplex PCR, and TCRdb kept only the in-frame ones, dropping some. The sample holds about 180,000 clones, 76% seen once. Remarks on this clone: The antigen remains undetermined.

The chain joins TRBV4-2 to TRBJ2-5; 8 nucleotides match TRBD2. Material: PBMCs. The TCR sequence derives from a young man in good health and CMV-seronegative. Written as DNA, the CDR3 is TGTGCCAGCAGCCAATGGGCACTTGGCGGGGGGCAAGAGACCCAGTACTTC. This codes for CASSQWALGGGQETQYF.